Each of the 5 T cell receptor beta chains below was sequenced from the same sample in a study of cytomegalovirus exposure and HLA in healthy donors. The PCR employed 60 Vbeta primers together with 13 Jbeta primers. Using immunoSEQ multiplex PCR, the repertoire was profiled, and TCRdb retains in-frame clones only, with some absent. This sample carries about 89,000 clones, around 86% of them seen once, and the ten largest clones take 3% to 4.5%. Sequencing used PBMCs. These receptors all stem from a female donor in good health and CMV-seropositive.

V and J are TRBV7-9 and TRBJ1-2, with a possible D match to TRBD1 (6 bases). Germline V gene data show CDR1 as SEHNR and CDR2 as FQNEAQ (reference sequence). Trimming took off 5 bases at V and 8 bases at J, with 18 bases between the two ends. The CDR3 has 14 amino acids. For the CDR3, the DNA is TGTGCCAGCAGCCGGCGGGGGGCTTCGTCCGGCTACACCTTC. This encodes CASSRRGASSGYTF.

This clone was recorded once. This chain joins TRBV7-9 and TRBJ2-7, with 13 bases that match TRBD2. V lost 3 bases, J lost 6 bases, and 8 bases stayed unmatched. Germline assignment: CDR1 SEHNR and CDR2 FQNEAQ (reference sequence). The CDR3 is 16 amino acids. CDR3 protein: CASSFGLAGVQTEQYF. For the CDR3, the DNA is TGTGCCAGCAGCTTCGGACTAGCGGGAGTGCAGACCGAGCAGTACTTC.

The chain recombines TRBV19 with TRBJ2-5, with 8 bases lining up with TRBD1. The CDR3 has 13 residues. J lost 3 bases, V lost 4 bases, and 1 base had no gene match. Germline V lookup: CDR1 LNHDA, CDR2 SQIVND (reference sequence). CDR3 sequence (DNA): TGTGCCAGTAGTAAACAGGGGGAAGAGACCCAGTACTTC. It is translated as CASSKQGEETQYF. Full variable domain (missing parts from reference TRBV19 and TRBJ2-5): DGGITQSPKYLFRKEGQNVTLSCEQNLNHDAMYWYRQDPGQGLRLIYYSQIVNDFQKGDIAEGYSVSREKKESFPLTVTSAQKNPTAFYLCASSKQGEETQYFGPGTRLLVL.

The V gene is TRBV4-1, the J gene TRBJ1-2, with a weak D call TRBD1 (5 bases). CDR3 length equals 16 residues. Per germline, CDR1 MGHRA and CDR2 YSYEKL. Trimming took off 0 bases at V and 4 bases at J, with 15 bases between the two ends. CDR3 loop: CASSQDQGRAIYGYTF. CDR3 nucleotide sequence: TGCGCCAGCAGCCAAGATCAGGGCAGGGCTATCTATGGCTACACCTTC.

The chain carries TRBV5-4 and TRBJ2-2, with 10 bases fitting TRBD2. V was pared by 3 bases and J by 6 bases, with 8 bases of the junction left unmatched. The germline V gene encodes CDR1 SGHNT and CDR2 YYREEE (reference sequence). The CDR3 spans 16 residues. Here the CDR3 DNA reads TGTGCCAGCAGCTCGAGTACTAGCGGGATATCCGGGGAGCTGTTTTTT. Its translation is CASSSSTSGISGELFF.